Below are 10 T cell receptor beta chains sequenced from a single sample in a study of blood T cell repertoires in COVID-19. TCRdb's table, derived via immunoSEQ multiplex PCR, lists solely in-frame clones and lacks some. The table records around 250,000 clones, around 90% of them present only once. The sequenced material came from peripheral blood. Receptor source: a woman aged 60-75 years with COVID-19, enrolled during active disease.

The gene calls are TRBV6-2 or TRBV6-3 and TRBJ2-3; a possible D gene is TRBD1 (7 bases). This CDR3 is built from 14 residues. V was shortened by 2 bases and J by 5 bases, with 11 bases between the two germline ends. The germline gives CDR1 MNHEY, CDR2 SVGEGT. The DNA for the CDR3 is TGTGCCAGCAGTTACCGGAGGGGGCAAGATACGCAGTATTTT. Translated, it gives CASSYRRGQDTQYF.

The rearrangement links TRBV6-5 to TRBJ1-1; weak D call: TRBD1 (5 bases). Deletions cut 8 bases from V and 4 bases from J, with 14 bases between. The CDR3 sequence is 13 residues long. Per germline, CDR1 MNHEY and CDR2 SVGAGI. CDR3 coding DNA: TGTGCCAGCGCGCGGGGGGGGTTCACTGAAGCTTTCTTT. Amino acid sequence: CASARGGFTEAFF.

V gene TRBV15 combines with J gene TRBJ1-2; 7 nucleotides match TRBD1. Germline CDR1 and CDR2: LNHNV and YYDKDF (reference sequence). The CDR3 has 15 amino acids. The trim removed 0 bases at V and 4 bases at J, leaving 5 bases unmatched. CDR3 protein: CATSRDRGGAYGYTF. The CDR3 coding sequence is TGTGCCACCAGCAGAGATAGAGGGGGCGCCTATGGCTACACCTTC.

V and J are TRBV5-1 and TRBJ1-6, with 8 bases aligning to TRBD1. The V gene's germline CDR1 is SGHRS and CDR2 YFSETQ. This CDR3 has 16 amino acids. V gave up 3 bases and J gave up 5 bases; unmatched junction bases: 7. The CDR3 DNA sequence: TGCGCCAGCAGCTGGGGACAGGCCCTAGATAATTCACCCCTCCACTTT. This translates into CASSWGQALDNSPLHF.

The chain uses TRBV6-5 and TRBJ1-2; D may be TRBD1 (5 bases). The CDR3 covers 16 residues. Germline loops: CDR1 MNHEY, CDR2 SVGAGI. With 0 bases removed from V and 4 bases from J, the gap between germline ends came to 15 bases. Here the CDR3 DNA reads TGTGCCAGCAGTTACTCGATTTACGGAGGGGCCTATGGCTACACCTTC. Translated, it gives CASSYSIYGGAYGYTF.

In nucleotides, the CDR3 is TGTGCAAGTCGCTCCCCGGAACCCGGGAAAATTGGTTCACCCCTCCACTTT. It is translated as CASRSPEPGKIGSPLHF. V gene TRBV12-2 combines with J gene TRBJ1-6. TRBV12-2 is given as a pseudogene. This CDR3 is built from 17 residues.

CDR3 sequence reads: CAWSAGQVNEKLFF. CDR3 DNA sequence: TGTGCCTGGAGTGCGGGACAGGTTAATGAAAAACTGTTTTTT. The chain couples TRBV30 to TRBJ1-4, with 8 nucleotides matching TRBD1. V was pared by 1 base and J by 4 bases, with 2 bases of the junction left unmatched. This CDR3 has 14 amino acids. CDR1 GTSNPN and CDR2 SVGIG come from the germline V gene (reference sequence).

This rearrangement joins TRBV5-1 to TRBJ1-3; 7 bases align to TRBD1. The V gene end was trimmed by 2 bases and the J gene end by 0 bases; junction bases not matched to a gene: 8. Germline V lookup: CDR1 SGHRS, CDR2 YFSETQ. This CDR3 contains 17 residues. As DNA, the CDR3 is TGCGCCAGCAGCTTAGACCTAACAGGGGTCTCTGGAAACACCATATATTTT. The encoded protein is CASSLDLTGVSGNTIYF. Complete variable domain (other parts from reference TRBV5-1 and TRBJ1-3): KAGVTQTPRYLIKTRGQQVTLSCSPISGHRSVSWYQQTPGQGLQFLFEYFSETQRNKGNFPGRFSGRQFSNSRSEMNVSTLELGDSALYLCASSLDLTGVSGNTIYFGEGSWLTVV.

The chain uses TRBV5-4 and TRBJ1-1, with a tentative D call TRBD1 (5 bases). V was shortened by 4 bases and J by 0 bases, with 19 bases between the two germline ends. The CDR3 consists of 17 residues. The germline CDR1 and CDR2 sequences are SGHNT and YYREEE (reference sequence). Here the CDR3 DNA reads TGTGCCAGCAGCAAACGACAGCCATTCTCGGTGAACACTGAAGCTTTCTTT. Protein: CASSKRQPFSVNTEAFF.

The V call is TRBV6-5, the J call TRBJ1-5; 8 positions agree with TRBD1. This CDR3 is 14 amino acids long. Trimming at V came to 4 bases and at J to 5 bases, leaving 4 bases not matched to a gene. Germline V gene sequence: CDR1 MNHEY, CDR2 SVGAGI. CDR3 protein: CASSSQGADQPQHF. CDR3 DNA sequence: TGTGCCAGCAGTTCGCAGGGGGCCGATCAGCCCCAGCATTTT.